The 31 T cell receptor beta chains in this list originate from one sample, sequenced in a study of blood T cell repertoires in COVID-19. The data were produced by immunoSEQ multiplex PCR, yet TCRdb's version contains in-frame clones alone and is incomplete. The table includes under 200,000 clones, about 82% detected once. Sequencing input: peripheral blood. The receptor set was obtained from a man aged 50 to 59 with active or convalescent COVID-19.

This chain connects TRBV5-1 to TRBJ2-1, with 9 bases aligning to TRBD2. This CDR3 is built from 16 residues. J gave up 0 bases and V 2 bases, and 3 bases lay outside the gene matches. In germline, CDR1 is SGHRS, CDR2 YFSETQ. The DNA for the CDR3 is TGCGCCAGCAGCTTCCTAGCGGGGAGCTCCTACAATGAGCAGTTCTTC. Translation: CASSFLAGSSYNEQFF.

V usage is TRBV5-6 and J usage is TRBJ2-7, with D perhaps TRBD2 (6 bases). The CDR3 has 16 residues. Looked up from germline, CDR1 is SGHDT and CDR2 is YYEEEE. Trimming cost V 5 bases and J 5 bases, with 23 bases left between them. The CDR3 sequence: CASRPGDVVRVHEQYF. The CDR3 DNA sequence: TGTGCCAGCAGACCGGGAGACGTCGTCCGGGTCCACGAGCAGTACTTC.

This clone was observed a few times. The chain is built from TRBV5-6 and TRBJ1-1; D not resolved. Trimming took off 0 bases at V and 1 base at J, with 4 bases between the two ends. Germline V gene sequence: CDR1 SGHDT, CDR2 YYEEEE. This CDR3 comprises 13 residues. This CDR3 reads CASSLGGNTEAFF. The CDR3 bases are TGTGCCAGCAGCTTGGGCGGGAACACTGAAGCTTTCTTT.

This clone was seen a handful of times. This chain connects TRBV5-8 to TRBJ2-5, with D possibly matching TRBD1 (6 bases). Between the trimmed V and J ends, which lost 1 base and 4 bases, there was a span of 11 bases. Per germline, CDR1 SGHTS and CDR2 YDEGEE. The CDR3 spans 14 residues. Here the CDR3 reads CASSLKGVRETQYF. In DNA form, the CDR3 reads TGTGCCAGCAGCTTGAAGGGGGTGCGAGAGACCCAGTACTTC.

The chain employs TRBV6-5 and TRBJ1-6; 8 bases are a match to TRBD1. The J segment lost 9 bases and the V segment lost 6 bases, leaving 4 bases of the junction unmatched. The CDR3 is 13 residues long. Germline V gene lookup returns CDR1 MNHEY and CDR2 SVGAGI. The CDR3 nucleotides read TGTGCCAGCAGCGGACAGGGTTCTTCACCCCTCCACTTT. Translated: CASSGQGSSPLHF.

This chain connects TRBV6-2 or TRBV6-3 to TRBJ1-4; D is undetermined. Trimming shortened V by 6 bases and J by 11 bases, and 16 bases separated the two germline ends. Germline CDR1 and CDR2: MNHEY and SVGEGT. The CDR3 runs 13 residues. The chain's CDR3 is CASSLVRASKLFF. CDR3 sequence (DNA): TGTGCCAGCAGCCTCGTGCGGGCCTCGAAACTGTTTTTT.

This chain connects TRBV4-3 to TRBJ2-3, with 11 bases that match TRBD2. The CDR3 length is 17 residues. Trimming at V came to 0 bases and at J to 6 bases, leaving 8 bases not matched to a gene. The germline V gene encodes CDR1 LGHNA and CDR2 YSLEER. CDR3 nucleotide sequence: TGCGCCAGCAGCCAAGATAGGTCTAGCGGGGGGTTTGATACGCAGTATTTT. Encoded protein: CASSQDRSSGGFDTQYF.

The V gene is TRBV4-1, the J gene TRBJ2-1; 7 nucleotides align to TRBD2. There are 15 residues in the CDR3. CDR1 and CDR2 (germline): MGHRA, YSYEKL. Trimming cost V 6 bases and J 10 bases; bases outside gene matches: 15. The CDR3 nucleotides are TGCGCCAGCAGTTTAAGTCCGCGGGACTACCAAGAGCAGTTCTTC. Amino acids: CASSLSPRDYQEQFF.

The V gene is TRBV19, the J gene TRBJ2-1; 8 bases match TRBD1. The germline V gene encodes CDR1 LNHDA and CDR2 SQIVND (reference sequence). V dropped 6 bases and J dropped 3; count of bases not matched to a gene: 7. The CDR3 has 15 amino acids. The CDR3 protein is CASSVQGAGYNEQFF. CDR3 coding DNA: TGTGCCAGTAGCGTCCAGGGGGCCGGCTACAATGAGCAGTTCTTC. The whole variable domain, remainder taken from reference TRBV19 and TRBJ2-1, is DGGITQSPKYLFRKEGQNVTLSCEQNLNHDAMYWYRQDPGQGLRLIYYSQIVNDFQKGDIAEGYSVSREKKESFPLTVTSAQKNPTAFYLCASSVQGAGYNEQFFGPGTRLTVL.

This chain connects TRBV11-3 to TRBJ2-1, with 7 bases fitting TRBD2. Per the germline V gene, CDR1 is SGHNT and CDR2 is YENEEA. The CDR3 extends over 16 amino acids. The ends lost 3 bases at V and 3 bases at J; junction bases unmatched: 8. The CDR3 loop reads CASSLPFQRDYNEQFF. CDR3 DNA sequence: TGTGCCAGCAGCTTGCCGTTCCAGCGGGACTACAATGAGCAGTTCTTC.

This clone was detected only once. The chain has TRBV5-5 and TRBJ1-4; 10 bases fit TRBD1. Germline loops: CDR1 SGHKS, CDR2 YYEKEE (reference sequence). CDR3 length: 15 residues. The V gene end was trimmed by 0 bases and the J gene end by 6 bases; junction bases not matched to a gene: 2. CDR3 in amino acids: CASSLAGTGDEKLFF. DNA for the CDR3: TGTGCCAGCAGCTTGGCCGGGACAGGGGATGAAAAACTGTTTTTT.

This chain uses TRBV5-1 with TRBJ2-1; 10 bases fit TRBD2. After removal of 3 bases from V and 9 bases from J, the junction contained 3 bases not matched to a gene. This CDR3 is built from 13 residues. Germline V gene sequence: CDR1 SGHRS, CDR2 YFSETQ. The CDR3 is CASSSLAGAEQFF. CDR3 sequence (DNA): TGCGCCAGCAGCTCTCTAGCGGGGGCTGAGCAGTTCTTC.

This clone was seen more than once but under ten times. The chain links TRBV4-1 to TRBJ1-5; TRBD1 aligns across 12 bases. The CDR3 consists of 15 residues. Germline loops: CDR1 MGHRA, CDR2 YSYEKL. After removal of 4 bases from V and 7 bases from J, the junction contained 5 bases not matched to a gene. The CDR3 DNA sequence: TGCGCCAGCAGCCGGGGACAGGGGGCACGGCAGCCCCAGCATTTT. Residues: CASSRGQGARQPQHF.

The chain employs TRBV29-1 and TRBJ2-3; 8 nucleotides agree with TRBD1. After removal of 6 bases from V and 5 bases from J, the junction contained 10 bases not matched to a gene. In germline, CDR1 is SQVTM, CDR2 ANQGSEA. The CDR3 sequence is 14 residues long. Here the CDR3 DNA reads TGCAGCGTCGACTCAGGGGGCCGCGGAGATACGCAGTATTTT. Its protein product is CSVDSGGRGDTQYF.

V is TRBV7-9 and J is TRBJ2-2; 14 nucleotides match TRBD2. Germline trimming cut 4 bases from V and 5 bases from J; bases unmatched to any gene: 12. The CDR3 contains 19 residues. CDR1 is SEHNR and CDR2 is FQNEAQ in the germline V gene (reference sequence). The CDR3 reads CASSSTAGLAGESTGELFF. CDR3 coding DNA: TGTGCCAGCAGCTCAACTGCGGGACTAGCGGGGGAATCGACCGGGGAGCTGTTTTTT.

V usage is TRBV5-6 and J usage is TRBJ1-5; D perhaps matches TRBD1 (5 bases). Trimming shortened V by 4 bases and J by 4 bases, and 9 bases separated the two germline ends. The CDR3 covers 13 residues. Germline V lookup: CDR1 SGHDT, CDR2 YYEEEE. The CDR3 DNA follows: TGTGCCAGCAGCAAGGGGATAAATCAGCCCCAGCATTTT. It codes for CASSKGINQPQHF.

This clone was found a few times. V usage is TRBV21-1 and J usage is TRBJ1-5. TRBV21-1 is a listed pseudogene. The CDR3 has 14 residues. CDR3 in DNA: TGTGCCATCGGGGATGGGGTGGGCAATCAGCCCCAGCATTTT. The encoded protein is CAIGDGVGNQPQHF.

This rearrangement joins TRBV19 to TRBJ2-1; TRBD2 aligns across 11 bases. The CDR3 has 13 residues. J gave up 9 bases and V 4 bases, and 2 bases lay outside the gene matches. The germline CDR1 and CDR2 sequences are LNHDA and SQIVND (reference sequence). The CDR3 region is CASSTSGRTEQFF. The DNA for the CDR3 is TGTGCCAGTAGTACTAGCGGGAGGACTGAGCAGTTCTTC.

This clone appeared once. CDR3: CSGSGQGDTEAFF. Here the CDR3 DNA reads TGCAGCGGAAGCGGGCAGGGGGACACTGAAGCTTTCTTT. V usage is TRBV29-1 and J usage is TRBJ1-1, with TRBD1 identical over 7 bases. The CDR3 runs 13 residues. Losses at the gene ends were 7 bases for V and 3 bases for J; bases not matched to a gene: 8. The germline gives CDR1 SQVTM, CDR2 ANQGSEA.

The chain employs TRBV5-6 and TRBJ2-1; TRBD2 matches 10 bases. Trimming took 5 bases from V and 7 from J; bases not matched to a gene: 9. The CDR3 has 15 amino acids. Germline values: CDR1 SGHDT, CDR2 YYEEEE. CDR3 bases: TGTGCCAGCAGTCTGCTAGCGGGGGTAGGTAATGAGCAGTTCTTC. Its protein is CASSLLAGVGNEQFF.

The J gene is TRBJ2-7, the V gene TRBV5-6, with D perhaps TRBD1 (6 bases). Trimming stripped 3 bases from V and 2 bases from J, with 9 bases between. Germline V lookup: CDR1 SGHDT, CDR2 YYEEEE. The CDR3 loop spans 13 amino acids. This CDR3 is CASSWDTPYEQYF. The CDR3, as DNA: TGTGCCAGCAGCTGGGACACCCCCTACGAGCAGTACTTC.

V usage is TRBV5-1 and J usage is TRBJ2-3, with TRBD2 identical over 7 bases. CDR1 SGHRS and CDR2 YFSETQ come from the germline V gene. J lost 2 bases, V lost 2 bases, and 2 bases had no gene match. The CDR3 consists of 14 residues. The CDR3 sequence: CASSLAGYTDTQYF. CDR3 sequence (DNA): TGCGCCAGCAGCTTAGCGGGGTACACAGATACGCAGTATTTT.

The chain has TRBV2 and TRBJ1-4, with a possible D match to TRBD1 (5 bases). In germline, CDR1 is SNHLY, CDR2 FYNNEI. Trimming took off 8 bases at V and 4 bases at J, with 8 bases between the two ends. The CDR3 covers 12 residues. The CDR3 nucleotides read TGTGCCAGCCAGGGCATTAATGAAAAACTGTTTTTT. Translating gives CASQGINEKLFF.

V is TRBV4-3 and J is TRBJ2-2; D call uncertain. Germline values: CDR1 LGHNA, CDR2 YSLEER. Trimming shortened V by 4 bases and J by 3 bases, and 9 bases separated the two germline ends. The CDR3 loop spans 14 amino acids. CDR3 in amino acids: CASSRGPHTGELFF. DNA for the CDR3: TGCGCCAGCAGCCGAGGCCCCCACACCGGGGAGCTGTTTTTT.

This chain uses TRBV4-3 with TRBJ1-1; D remains ambiguous. V lost 3 bases, J lost 5 bases, and 13 bases lay in between. The germline V gene has CDR1 LGHNA and CDR2 YSLEER. This CDR3 comprises 14 residues. The CDR3 bases are TGCGCCAGCAGCCAGAACCTCCCAGAAACTGAAGCTTTCTTT. Its protein product is CASSQNLPETEAFF.

J is TRBJ1-2 and V is TRBV5-6; D gene ambiguous. Germline assignment: CDR1 SGHDT and CDR2 YYEEEE. This CDR3 is built from 15 residues. Between the trimmed V and J ends, which lost 4 bases and 4 bases, there was a span of 17 bases. DNA for the CDR3: TGTGCCAGCAGCCTGATAGGGAGTGGAGGCTATGGCTACACCTTC. Amino acid sequence: CASSLIGSGGYGYTF. The full variable domain, completed using reference TRBV5-6 and TRBJ1-2, is DAGVTQSPTHLIKTRGQQVTLRCSPKSGHDTVSWYQQALGQGPQFIFQYYEEEERQRGNFPDRFSGHQFPNYSSELNVNALLLGDSALYLCASSLIGSGGYGYTFGSGTRLTVV.

The rearrangement links TRBV4-2 to TRBJ2-5, with 11 bases lining up with TRBD2. Trimming at V came to 2 bases and at J to 5 bases, leaving 4 bases not matched to a gene. Germline loops: CDR1 LGHNA, CDR2 YNFKEQ. CDR3 length equals 15 residues. The CDR3 region has the DNA TGTGCCAGCAGCCAACCTAGCGGGAGGAGGGAGACCCAGTACTTC. Its protein product is CASSQPSGRRETQYF.

The chain employs TRBV7-6 and TRBJ2-1; 13 positions match TRBD2. This CDR3 contains 15 residues. The germline V gene has CDR1 SGHVS and CDR2 FNYEAQ. V lost 5 bases and J lost 9; bases outside the gene matches: 7. In nucleotides, the CDR3 is TGTGCCAGCAGCCAACTAGCGGGAGGGCTATTTGAGCAGTTCTTC. This translates into CASSQLAGGLFEQFF.

CDR3 bases: TGTGCCACCAGCTCGGAGGGAGGGAGACTCCTAGCCAAAAACATTCAGTACTTC. Translated, it gives CATSSEGGRLLAKNIQYF. This chain joins TRBV15 and TRBJ2-4; 7 bases fit TRBD2. The CDR3 is 18 amino acids. The germline CDR1 and CDR2 sequences are LNHNV and YYDKDF (reference sequence). Losses at the gene ends were 5 bases for V and 0 bases for J; bases not matched to a gene: 13.

V is TRBV19 and J is TRBJ1-1; no firm D call. CDR1 is LNHDA, CDR2 SQIVND, per germline (reference sequence). V shed 7 bases and J shed 4 bases, with 16 bases lying between them. The CDR3 spans 14 residues. The DNA of the CDR3 is TGTGCCAGTAAAGTGCCAGTCCCAGGCACTGAAGCTTTCTTT. It is translated as CASKVPVPGTEAFF.

The chain has TRBV5-1 and TRBJ2-1; D may be TRBD1 (5 bases). Germline V gene data show CDR1 as SGHRS and CDR2 as YFSETQ. Trimming stripped 0 bases from V and 4 bases from J, with 17 bases between. The CDR3 has 17 residues. CDR3 in DNA: TGCGCCAGCAGCTTGGACCCAGAGACAGCTAAATACAATGAGCAGTTCTTC. Translation gives CASSLDPETAKYNEQFF.